The 3 T cell receptor beta chains presented below share a single source sample, sequenced in a study of CD8+CD57+ T cells in acquired aplastic anemia. TCR beta VDJ and CDR3 were profiled, and genomic DNA was the template. MiXCR, run by TCRdb on the reads, gives a single entry per CDR3 protein. The data show around 180,000 distinct CDR3 sequences, with 55% to 70% seen just once and 45% held by the top ten. The specimen was sorted CD4+, CD8+, or CD8+CD57+ T cells (not recorded which) from PBMCs. The receptors shown here come from a human donor in good health.

Concerning this clonotype: This may come from a read error, since a much larger clone is one base off. V usage is TRBV19 and J usage is TRBJ2-3, with D perhaps matching TRBD1 or TRBD2 (5 bases each). This CDR3 comprises 12 residues. From germline, CDR1 is LNHDA and CDR2 SQIVND (reference sequence). The CDR3: CAGSIGGDTQYF. The CDR3 region has the DNA TGTGCCGGTAGTATTGGGGGAGATACGCAGTATTTT.

This clonotype was seen at least ten times. This chain uses TRBV7-9 with TRBJ2-7; no reliable D call. Germline loops: CDR1 SEHNR, CDR2 FQNEAQ (reference sequence). This CDR3 is built from 14 residues. Trimming cost V 5 bases and J 5 bases, with 16 bases left between them. The CDR3 is CASSLGPGLDEQYF. As DNA, the CDR3 is TGTGCCAGCAGCCTCGGGCCTGGTCTCGACGAGCAGTACTTC. The full variable domain, its missing parts supplied by reference TRBV7-9 and TRBJ2-7, is DTGVSQNPRHKITKRGQNVTFRCDPISEHNRLYWYRQTLGQGPEFLTYFQNEAQLEKSRLLSDRFSAERPKGSFSTLEIQRTEQGDSAMYLCASSLGPGLDEQYFGPGTRLTVT.

The genes are TRBV29-1 and TRBJ1-1; D is unclear. The germline V gene encodes CDR1 SQVTM and CDR2 ANQGSEA. CDR3 length: 14 amino acids. The ends were cut back, 1 base at V and 3 bases at J, with 12 bases in the middle. The DNA of the CDR3 is TGCAGCGTTGAAGTAAAGGGAAGGTACACTGAAGCTTTCTTT. Protein sequence: CSVEVKGRYTEAFF.